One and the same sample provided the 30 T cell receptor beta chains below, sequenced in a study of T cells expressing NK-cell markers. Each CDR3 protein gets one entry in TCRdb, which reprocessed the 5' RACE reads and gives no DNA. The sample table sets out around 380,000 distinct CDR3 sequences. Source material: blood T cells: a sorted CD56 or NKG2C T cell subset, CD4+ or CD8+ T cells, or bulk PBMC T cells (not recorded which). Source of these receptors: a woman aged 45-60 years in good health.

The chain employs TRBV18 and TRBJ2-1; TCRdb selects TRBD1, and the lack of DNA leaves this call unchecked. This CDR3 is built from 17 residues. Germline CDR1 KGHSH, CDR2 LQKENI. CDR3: CASSPENSGGPYNEQFF. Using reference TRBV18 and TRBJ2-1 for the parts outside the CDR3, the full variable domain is NAGVMQNPRHLVRRRGQEARLRCSPMKGHSHVYWYRQLPEEGLKFMVYLQKENIIDESGMPKERFSAEFPKEGPSILRIQQVVRGDSAAYFCASSPENSGGPYNEQFFGPGTRLTVL.

CDR3: CASSRAELNNEQFF. This sequence joins TRBV5-1 and TRBJ2-1. The CDR3 spans 14 residues. Germline assignment: CDR1 SGHRS and CDR2 YFSETQ. Supplemented by reference TRBV5-1 and TRBJ2-1, the full variable domain reads KAGVTQTPRYLIKTRGQQVTLSCSPISGHRSVSWYQQTPGQGLQFLFEYFSETQRNKGNFPGRFSGRQFSNSRSEMNVSTLELGDSALYLCASSRAELNNEQFFGPGTRLTVL.

This chain's CDR3 is CSVAAANYGYTF. The chain employs TRBV29-1 and TRBJ1-2. The germline V gene encodes CDR1 SQVTM and CDR2 ANQGSEA. The CDR3 loop spans 12 amino acids.

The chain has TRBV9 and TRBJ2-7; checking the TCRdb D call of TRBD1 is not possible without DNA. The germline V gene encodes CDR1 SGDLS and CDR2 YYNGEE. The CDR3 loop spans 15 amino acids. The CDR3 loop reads CASSVAGTGYVEQYF.

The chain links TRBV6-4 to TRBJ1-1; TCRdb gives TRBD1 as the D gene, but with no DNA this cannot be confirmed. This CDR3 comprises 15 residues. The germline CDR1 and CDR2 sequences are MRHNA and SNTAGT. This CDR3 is CASSDRGRGRTEAFF.

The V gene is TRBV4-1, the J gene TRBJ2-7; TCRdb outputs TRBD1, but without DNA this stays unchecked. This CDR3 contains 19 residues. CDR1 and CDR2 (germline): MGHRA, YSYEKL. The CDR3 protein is CASSQDLEGQTNEFYEQYF.

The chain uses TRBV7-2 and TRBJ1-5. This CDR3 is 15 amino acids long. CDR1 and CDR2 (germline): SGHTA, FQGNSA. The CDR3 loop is CASSFRGWSNQPQHF.

The CDR3 loop is CASSPRSGGYEQYF. J is TRBJ2-7 and V is TRBV27; the D gene TCRdb calls, TRBD1, cannot be checked with no DNA. Looked up from germline, CDR1 is MNHEY and CDR2 is SMNVEV (reference sequence). CDR3 size: 14 residues.

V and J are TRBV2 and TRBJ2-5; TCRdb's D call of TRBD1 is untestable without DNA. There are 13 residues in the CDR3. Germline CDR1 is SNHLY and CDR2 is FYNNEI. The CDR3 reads CAGTGGVGETQYF. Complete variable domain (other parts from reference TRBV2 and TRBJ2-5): EPEVTQTPSHQVTQMGQEVILRCVPISNHLYFYWYRQILGQKVEFLVSFYNNEISEKSEIFDDQFSVERPDGSNFTLKIRSTKLEDSAMYFCAGTGGVGETQYFGPGTRLLVL.

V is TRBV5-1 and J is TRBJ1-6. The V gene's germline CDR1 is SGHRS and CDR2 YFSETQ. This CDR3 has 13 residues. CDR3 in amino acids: CASSSRNNSPLHF.

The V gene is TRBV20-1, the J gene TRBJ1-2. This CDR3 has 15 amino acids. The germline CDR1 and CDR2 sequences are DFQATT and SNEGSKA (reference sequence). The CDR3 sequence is CSARARPERRYGYTF.

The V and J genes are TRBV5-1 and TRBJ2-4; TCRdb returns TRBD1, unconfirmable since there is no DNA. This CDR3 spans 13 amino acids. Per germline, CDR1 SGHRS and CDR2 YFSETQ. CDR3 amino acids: CASSLGWTGVQYF.

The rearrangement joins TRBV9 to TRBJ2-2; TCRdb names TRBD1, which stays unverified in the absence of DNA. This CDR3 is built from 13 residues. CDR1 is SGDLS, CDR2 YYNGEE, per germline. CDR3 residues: CASSEGSPAELFF.

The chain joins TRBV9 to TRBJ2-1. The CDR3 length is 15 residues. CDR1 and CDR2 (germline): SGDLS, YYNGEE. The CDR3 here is CASSVAGGTDNEQFF.

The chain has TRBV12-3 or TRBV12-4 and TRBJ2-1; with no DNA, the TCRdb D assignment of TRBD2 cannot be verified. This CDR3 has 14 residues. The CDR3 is CAIPRTSYGNEQFF.

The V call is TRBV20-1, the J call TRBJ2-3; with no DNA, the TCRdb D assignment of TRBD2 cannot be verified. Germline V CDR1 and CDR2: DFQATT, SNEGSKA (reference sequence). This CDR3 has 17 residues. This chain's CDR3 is CSARDPSSGDHTDTQYF.

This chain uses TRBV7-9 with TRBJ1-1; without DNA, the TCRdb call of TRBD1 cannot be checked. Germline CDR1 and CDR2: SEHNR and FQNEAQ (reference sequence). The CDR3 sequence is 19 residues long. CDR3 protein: CASSLTLTGQKIGNTEAFF.

This CDR3 is CASSLDSFRGPNQPQHF. This chain connects TRBV11-2 to TRBJ1-5; TCRdb reports TRBD1, a call that lacks DNA to check it against. From germline, CDR1 is SGHAT and CDR2 FQNNGV. The CDR3 is 17 amino acids.

The CDR3 reads CASSHGGQLNTEAFF. The rearrangement joins TRBV7-9 to TRBJ1-1; TCRdb's D gene call, TRBD1, goes unchecked for lack of DNA. The CDR3 is 15 residues long. Germline V gene lookup returns CDR1 SEHNR and CDR2 FQNEAQ (reference sequence).

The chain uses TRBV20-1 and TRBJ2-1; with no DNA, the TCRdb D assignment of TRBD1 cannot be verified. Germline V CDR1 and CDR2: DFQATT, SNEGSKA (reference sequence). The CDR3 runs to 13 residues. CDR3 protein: CSARVGDGDEQFF.

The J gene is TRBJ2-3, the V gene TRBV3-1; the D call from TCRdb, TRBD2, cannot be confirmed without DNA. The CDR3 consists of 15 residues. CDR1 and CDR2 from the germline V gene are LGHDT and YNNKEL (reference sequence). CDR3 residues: CASSQNSAGVDTQYF.

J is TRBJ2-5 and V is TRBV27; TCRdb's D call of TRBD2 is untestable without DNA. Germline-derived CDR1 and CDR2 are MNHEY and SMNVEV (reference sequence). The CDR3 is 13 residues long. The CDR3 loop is CASSSGTRVAQYF.

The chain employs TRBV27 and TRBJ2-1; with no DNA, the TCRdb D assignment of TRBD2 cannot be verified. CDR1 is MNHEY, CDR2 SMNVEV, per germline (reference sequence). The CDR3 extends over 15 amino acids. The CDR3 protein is CAIKTLAGGFNEQFF.

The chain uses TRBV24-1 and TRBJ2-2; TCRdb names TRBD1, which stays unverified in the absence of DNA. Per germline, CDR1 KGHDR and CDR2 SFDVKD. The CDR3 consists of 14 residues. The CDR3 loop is CATSDRGSTGELFF.

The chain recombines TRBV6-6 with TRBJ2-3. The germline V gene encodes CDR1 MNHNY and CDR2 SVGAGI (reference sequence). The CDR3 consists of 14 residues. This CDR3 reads CASSYSTRLDTQYF.

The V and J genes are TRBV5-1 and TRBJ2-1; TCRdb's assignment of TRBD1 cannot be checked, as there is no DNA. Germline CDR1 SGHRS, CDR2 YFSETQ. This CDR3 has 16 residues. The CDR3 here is CASSFSGGPSYNEQFF.

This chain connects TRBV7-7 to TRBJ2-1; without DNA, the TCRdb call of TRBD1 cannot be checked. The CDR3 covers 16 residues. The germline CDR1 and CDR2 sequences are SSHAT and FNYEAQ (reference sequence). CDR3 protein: CASSPSTGDSYNEQFF.

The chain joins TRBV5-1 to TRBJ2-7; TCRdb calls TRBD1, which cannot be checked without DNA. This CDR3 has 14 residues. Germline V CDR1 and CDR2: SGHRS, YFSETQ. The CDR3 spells CASSPRVRYYEQYF.

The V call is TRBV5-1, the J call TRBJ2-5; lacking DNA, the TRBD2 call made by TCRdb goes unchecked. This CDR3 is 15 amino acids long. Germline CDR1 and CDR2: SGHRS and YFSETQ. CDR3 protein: CASSGEGQRTETQYF.

CDR3 region: CSTTSGRLDEQFF. This chain links TRBV20-1 with TRBJ2-1; TCRdb lists TRBD2, though no DNA is available to test this call. The CDR3 consists of 13 residues. Germline values: CDR1 DFQATT, CDR2 SNEGSKA (reference sequence).